Each of the 3 T cell receptor beta chains below was sequenced from the same sample in a study of CD8+ T cells in alopecia areata. Sequencing relied on a cDNA template that was reverse transcribed from extracted RNA. Libraries were prepared by immunoSEQ multiplex PCR; TCRdb keeps only in-frame clonotypes and omits some of them. The sample yields 200,000 to 250,000 clones, 64% seen once. Sample treatment: oral pan-JAK inhibitor, 5-10 mg twice daily. The starting material was CD4+ T cells sorted from blood, obtained at week 4, from a patient treated with tofacitinib. These receptors all come from a human donor with alopecia areata.

The rearrangement uses TRBV6-4 and TRBJ2-1; 13 nucleotides align to TRBD2. The CDR3 totals 15 residues. Trimming cost V 6 bases and J 8 bases; bases outside gene matches: 7. The germline V gene has CDR1 MRHNA and CDR2 SNTAGT. CDR3 loop: CASSGLAGVGDEQFF. The CDR3 nucleotides are TGTGCCAGCAGCGGACTAGCGGGGGTAGGCGATGAGCAGTTCTTC.

The gene calls are TRBV7-8 and TRBJ2-7, with 10 bases that match TRBD1. The CDR3 is made up of 15 amino acids. The germline V gene has CDR1 SGHVS and CDR2 FQNEAQ. The junction had 7 bases not matched to a gene; V was cut back by 4 bases and J by 4 bases. CDR3 loop: CASSSSRDRGYEQYF. CDR3 nucleotides: TGTGCCAGCAGCTCCAGCCGGGACAGGGGTTACGAGCAGTACTTC.

This clone has only a few counts. The chain employs TRBV5-6 and TRBJ2-1; 9 bases map to TRBD2. Germline V gene lookup returns CDR1 SGHDT and CDR2 YYEEEE. With 2 bases clipped from V and 9 bases from J, the junction kept 9 bases outside the gene matches. The CDR3 contains 15 residues. The CDR3: CASSFAAGGRIEQFF. CDR3 coding DNA: TGTGCCAGCAGCTTCGCGGCGGGGGGGCGCATTGAGCAGTTCTTC. Using reference TRBV5-6 and TRBJ2-1 for the parts outside the CDR3, the full variable domain is DAGVTQSPTHLIKTRGQQVTLRCSPKSGHDTVSWYQQALGQGPQFIFQYYEEEERQRGNFPDRFSGHQFPNYSSELNVNALLLGDSALYLCASSFAAGGRIEQFFGPGTRLTVL.